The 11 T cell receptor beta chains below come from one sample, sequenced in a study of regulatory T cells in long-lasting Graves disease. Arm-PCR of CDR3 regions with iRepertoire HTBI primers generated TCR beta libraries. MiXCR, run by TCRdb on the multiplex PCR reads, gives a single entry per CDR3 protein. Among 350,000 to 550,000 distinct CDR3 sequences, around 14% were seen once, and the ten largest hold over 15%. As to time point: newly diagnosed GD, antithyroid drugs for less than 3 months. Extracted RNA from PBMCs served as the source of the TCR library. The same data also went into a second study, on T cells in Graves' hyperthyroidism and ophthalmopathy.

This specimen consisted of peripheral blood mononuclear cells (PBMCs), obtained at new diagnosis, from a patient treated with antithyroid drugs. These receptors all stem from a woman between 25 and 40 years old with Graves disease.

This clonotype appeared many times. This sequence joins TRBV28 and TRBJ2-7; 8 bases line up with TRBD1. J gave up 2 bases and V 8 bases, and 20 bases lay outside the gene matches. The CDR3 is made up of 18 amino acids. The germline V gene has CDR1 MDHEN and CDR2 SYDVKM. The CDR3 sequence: CASLGLFSWTGMTYEQYF. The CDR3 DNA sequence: TGTGCCAGCCTTGGGTTGTTTTCGTGGACAGGGATGACCTACGAGCAGTACTTC.

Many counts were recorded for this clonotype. The CDR3 region is CASSIDPGGNEAFF. The CDR3 DNA reads as TGTGCCAGTAGTATAGATCCCGGGGGAAATGAAGCTTTCTTT. The chain employs TRBV19 and TRBJ1-1; D is perhaps TRBD1 (5 bases). The germline CDR1 and CDR2 sequences are LNHDA and SQIVND (reference sequence). The V end was cut by 0 bases, the J end by 7 bases, with 12 bases between. The CDR3 extends over 14 amino acids.

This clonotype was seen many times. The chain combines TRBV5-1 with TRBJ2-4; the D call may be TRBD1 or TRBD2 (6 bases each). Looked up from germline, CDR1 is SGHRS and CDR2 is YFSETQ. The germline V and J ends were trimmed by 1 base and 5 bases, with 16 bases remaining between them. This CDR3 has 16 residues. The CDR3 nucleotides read TGCGCCAGCAGCTTGTTTCCGGGGGCAGGGCAAAACATTCAGTACTTC. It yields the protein CASSLFPGAGQNIQYF. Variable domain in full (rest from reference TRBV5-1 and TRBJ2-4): KAGVTQTPRYLIKTRGQQVTLSCSPISGHRSVSWYQQTPGQGLQFLFEYFSETQRNKGNFPGRFSGRQFSNSRSEMNVSTLELGDSALYLCASSLFPGAGQNIQYFGAGTRLSVL.

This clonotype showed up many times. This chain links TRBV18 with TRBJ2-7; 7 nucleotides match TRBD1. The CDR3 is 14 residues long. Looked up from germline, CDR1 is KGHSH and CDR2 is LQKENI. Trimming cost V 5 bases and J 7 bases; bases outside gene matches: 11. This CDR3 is CASSDDRALREQYF. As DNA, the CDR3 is TGTGCCAGCTCAGACGACAGGGCACTGCGAGAGCAGTACTTC.

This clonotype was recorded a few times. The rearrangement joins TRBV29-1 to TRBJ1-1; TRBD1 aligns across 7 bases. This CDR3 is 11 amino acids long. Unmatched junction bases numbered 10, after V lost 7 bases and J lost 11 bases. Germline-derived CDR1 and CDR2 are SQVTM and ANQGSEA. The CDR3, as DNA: TGCAGCGGGCAGACAGGGTGGGGGGCTTTCTTT. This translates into CSGQTGWGAFF.

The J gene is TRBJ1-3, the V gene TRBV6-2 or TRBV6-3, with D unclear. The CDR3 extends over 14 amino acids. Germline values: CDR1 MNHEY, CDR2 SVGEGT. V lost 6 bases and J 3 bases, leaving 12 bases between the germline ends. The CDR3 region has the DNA TGTGCCAGCAGCCGGGCAGACATTGGAAACACCATATATTTT. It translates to CASSRADIGNTIYF.

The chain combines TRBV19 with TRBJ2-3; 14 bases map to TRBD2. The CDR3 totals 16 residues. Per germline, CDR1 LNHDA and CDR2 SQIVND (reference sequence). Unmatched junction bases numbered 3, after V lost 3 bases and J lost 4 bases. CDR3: CASSIGLAGGSDTQYF. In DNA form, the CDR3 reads TGTGCCAGTAGTATTGGACTAGCGGGAGGTTCAGATACGCAGTATTTT.

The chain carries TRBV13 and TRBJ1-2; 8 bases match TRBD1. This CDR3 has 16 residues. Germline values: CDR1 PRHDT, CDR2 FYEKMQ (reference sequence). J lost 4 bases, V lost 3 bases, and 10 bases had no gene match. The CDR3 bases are TGTGCCAGCAGCTTCCTACAGGACAGGGTATCCTATGGCTACACCTTC. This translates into CASSFLQDRVSYGYTF. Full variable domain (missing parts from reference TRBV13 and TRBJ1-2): AAGVIQSPRHLIKEKRETATLKCYPIPRHDTVYWYQQGPGQDPQFLISFYEKMQSDKGSIPDRFSAQQFSDYHSELNMSSLELGDSALYFCASSFLQDRVSYGYTFGSGTRLTVV.

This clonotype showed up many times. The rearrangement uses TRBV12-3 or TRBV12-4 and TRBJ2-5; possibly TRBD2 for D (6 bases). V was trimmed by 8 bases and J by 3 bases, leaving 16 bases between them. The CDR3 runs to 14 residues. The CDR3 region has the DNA TGTGCCAGCGGGGATAGCGGTCCAAAAGAGACCCAGTACTTC. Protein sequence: CASGDSGPKETQYF.

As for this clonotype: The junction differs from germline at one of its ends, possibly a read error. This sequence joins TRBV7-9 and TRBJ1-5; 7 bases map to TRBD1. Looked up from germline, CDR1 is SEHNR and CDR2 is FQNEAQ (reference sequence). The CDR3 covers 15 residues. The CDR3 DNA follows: TGTGCCAGCAGCTTCGGGACAGTTAGCGATCAGCCCCAGCATTTT. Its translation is CASSFGTVSDQPQHF.

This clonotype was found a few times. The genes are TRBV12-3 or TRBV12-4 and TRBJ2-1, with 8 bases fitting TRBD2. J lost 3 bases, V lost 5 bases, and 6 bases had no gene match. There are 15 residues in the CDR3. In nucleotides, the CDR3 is TGTGCCAGCAGTCTGCGGGAGGATGGCTACAATGAGCAGTTCTTC. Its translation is CASSLREDGYNEQFF.